This T cell receptor (beta chain) was obtained from a study of OX40 agonist ivuxolimab in advanced cancers. Profiling relied on immunoSEQ multiplex PCR, and the TCRdb table lists in-frame clones only, not all of them. Of 40,000 to 45,000 clones in the sample, 85% to 90% were seen once. This receptor was identified in an adult with an advanced solid tumor such as melanoma, head and neck, liver or kidney cancer. Sequenced material: CD4+ or CD8+ T cells sorted from blood, taken in a trial of the OX40 agonist ivuxolimab.

CDR3 in DNA: TGTGCCAGCAGTCGGGACCCAAGATTCAATGAGCAGTTCTTC. Amino acids: CASSRDPRFNEQFF. The rearrangement uses TRBV27 and TRBJ2-1; either TRBD1 or TRBD2 may fit D (5 bases each). The V and J ends lost 5 bases and 6 bases respectively, with 14 bases between them. CDR1 and CDR2 from the germline V gene are MNHEY and SMNVEV (reference sequence). There are 14 residues in the CDR3.